This TCR beta chain was retrieved from a study of shared clonotypes between healthy human individuals. Study in general: Serving as donors were a couple of women and a few men, whose ages spanned 18 to 49. Study conclusions and caveats: The sole specimen, blood, was sampled, and tissue repertoires likely differ. Naive subsets typically showed greater estimated richness than memory subsets.

Terminally differentiated effector memory CD45RA+ cells were excluded from the naive CD8 cells, which were CD45RO-negative and positively selected for CCR7. Per the original methods: Filtering differed since immunoSEQ provided only junctions, with no quality scores. Profiling relied on immunoSEQ multiplex PCR, and the TCRdb table lists in-frame clones only, not all of them. V, J and clone size derive from that table, while D and trimming were established from the DNA sequence. Among roughly 590,000 clones listed, nearly 97% were seen once. With regard to this clone: Its specificity is unknown.

The specimen sequenced was naive CD8+ T cells sorted from blood. This sequence originates from a woman between 25 and 40 years old in good health.

CDR3 amino acids: CASSLGDFSGANVLTF. CDR3 in DNA: TGTGCCAGCAGTTTAGGAGATTTCTCTGGGGCCAACGTCCTGACTTTC. The V gene is TRBV28, the J gene TRBJ2-6; D gene unclear. The germline gives CDR1 MDHEN, CDR2 SYDVKM. The CDR3 sequence is 16 residues long. V lost 2 bases and J 0 bases, leaving 8 bases between the germline ends.